This T cell receptor (beta chain) is from a study of blood T cell repertoires in COVID-19. As for the study in general: From T cells, B-cell-depleted T cells, or PBMCs came the material, which was cDNA or gDNA.

Original analysis: Quantification of nucleated cells was approximated via reference gene primer amplification. Assay: immunoSEQ multiplex PCR; the TCRdb copy retains only in-frame clones and omits some. V and J calls and clone size are those listed in that table; D and trimming were worked out from the DNA. Seen here are 120,000 to 150,000 clones, about 87% observed once, and the top ten hold 8.6%. The CDR3 is made up of 14 amino acids. Trimming left V 7 bases short and J 0 bases short, with 12 bases between. Per the germline V gene, CDR1 is SNHLY and CDR2 is FYNNEI. Sequenced: peripheral blood. This receptor was obtained from a woman in her 50s with active or convalescent COVID-19. J is TRBJ2-5 and V is TRBV2; the D gene is possibly TRBD2 (5 bases). CDR3 sequence (DNA): TGTGCCAGCAAGCCAGCGGCGTACCAAGAGACCCAGTACTTC. Translation: CASKPAAYQETQYF.